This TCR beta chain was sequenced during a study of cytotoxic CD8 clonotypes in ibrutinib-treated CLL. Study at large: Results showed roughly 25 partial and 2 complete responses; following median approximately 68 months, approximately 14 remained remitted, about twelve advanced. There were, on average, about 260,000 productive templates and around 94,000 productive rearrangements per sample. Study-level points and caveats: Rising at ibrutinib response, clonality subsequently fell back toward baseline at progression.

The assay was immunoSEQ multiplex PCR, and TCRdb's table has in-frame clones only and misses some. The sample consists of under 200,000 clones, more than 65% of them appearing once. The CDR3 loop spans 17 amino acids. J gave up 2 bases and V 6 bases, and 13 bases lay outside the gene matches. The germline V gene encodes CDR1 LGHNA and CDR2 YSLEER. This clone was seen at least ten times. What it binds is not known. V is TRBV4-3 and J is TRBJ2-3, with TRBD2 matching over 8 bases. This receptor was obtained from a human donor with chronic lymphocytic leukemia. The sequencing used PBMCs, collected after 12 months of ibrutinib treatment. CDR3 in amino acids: CASSRGFRTSNTDTQYF. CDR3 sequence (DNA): TGCGCCAGCAGTCGGGGGTTCAGGACTAGCAACACAGATACGCAGTATTTT.